This TCR beta chain was profiled in a study of cytomegalovirus exposure and HLA in healthy donors. Study results and caveats: Later, an analysis found that TCR clusters from the first cohort tended to co-occur in the roughly 120 validation repertoires.

Measured with immunoSEQ multiplex PCR; TCRdb has only the in-frame clones, and not every one. The sample holds 150,000 to 160,000 clones, more than 70% seen once. About this clone: Antigen specificity is unknown.

The CDR3 length is 13 residues. Germline V gene sequence: CDR1 MDHEN, CDR2 SYDVKM. V was clipped by 8 bases and J by 1 base; unmatched bases: 1. The source material was PBMCs. This sequence originates from a human donor in good health. The chain couples TRBV28 to TRBJ2-7; 11 bases match TRBD2. The CDR3 loop reads CASGTSGSYEQYF. CDR3 sequence (DNA): TGTGCCAGCGGGACTAGCGGTTCCTACGAGCAGTACTTC. The full variable domain, completed using reference TRBV28 and TRBJ2-7, is DVKVTQSSRYLVKRTGEKVFLECVQDMDHENMFWYRQDPGLGLRLIYFSYDVKMKEKGDIPEGYSVSREKKERFSLILESASTNQTSMYLCASGTSGSYEQYFGPGTRLTVT.